This T cell receptor (beta chain) came from a study of glioma-infiltrating T cells after dendritic cell vaccination. For the study at large: Patients had newly diagnosed or recurrent glioblastoma and received dendritic cell vaccines.

Assay: immunoSEQ multiplex PCR; the TCRdb copy retains only in-frame clones and omits some. Among approximately 90,000 clones listed, around 85% were seen once. Germline CDR1 SGHVS, CDR2 FNYEAQ. V dropped 0 bases and J dropped 6 bases, with 4 bases sitting between them. CDR3 length: 12 residues. The source is a human donor with glioblastoma. The chain has TRBV7-6 and TRBJ2-3; D is unclear. The specimen comprised blood, sampled before dendritic cell vaccination. CDR3 loop: CASSLAEDTQYF. The CDR3, as DNA: TGTGCCAGCAGCTTAGCCGAGGATACGCAGTATTTT.